Presented here are 18 T cell receptor beta chains from one specimen sequenced in a study of blood T cell repertoires in COVID-19. Profiling relied on immunoSEQ multiplex PCR, and the TCRdb table lists in-frame clones only, not all of them. The top ten hold around 4.9% of the sample, which has tens of thousands of clones, around 83% seen once. The material sequenced was peripheral blood. The receptors were gathered from a human donor in a cohort sampled during active COVID-19.

CDR3 region: CASRRYGDTEAFF. The CDR3 region has the DNA TGTGCCAGCAGGCGCTACGGAGACACTGAAGCTTTCTTT. The chain employs TRBV9 and TRBJ1-1; D remains ambiguous. V lost 5 bases, J lost 3 bases, and 11 bases lay in between. This CDR3 contains 13 residues. Per germline, CDR1 SGDLS and CDR2 YYNGEE.

This chain links TRBV15 with TRBJ2-1, with D possibly matching TRBD2 (5 bases). Germline values: CDR1 LNHNV, CDR2 YYDKDF (reference sequence). Trimming removed 0 bases from V and 0 bases from J, with 12 bases in between. The CDR3 contains 17 residues. As DNA, the CDR3 is TGTGCCACCAGCAGAGATCGGGGTTTCAGCTCCTACAATGAGCAGTTCTTC. It yields the protein CATSRDRGFSSYNEQFF.

The V gene is TRBV6-1, the J gene TRBJ2-4, with D perhaps TRBD1 (6 bases). The CDR3 consists of 14 residues. The germline V gene encodes CDR1 MNHNS and CDR2 SASEGT. The ends were cut back, 2 bases at V and 7 bases at J, with 12 bases in the middle. This CDR3 is CASSELRGMNIQYF. CDR3 bases: TGTGCCAGCAGTGAACTAAGGGGGATGAACATTCAGTACTTC.

The chain links TRBV6-5 to TRBJ2-1; the D gene is possibly TRBD2 (5 bases). Trimming pared 6 bases from V and 7 bases from J, leaving 10 bases between. This CDR3 comprises 12 residues. Germline V lookup: CDR1 MNHEY, CDR2 SVGAGI. The CDR3 DNA reads TGTGCCAGCAGCTCCACTAGTAATGAGCAGTTCTTC. This sequence encodes CASSSTSNEQFF.

In this sample, this clone turned up a few times. CDR3 DNA sequence: TGTGCCAGCAGCCCCCCCGGACAGGGGGGCTACGAGCAGTACTTC. Its translation: CASSPPGQGGYEQYF. The rearrangement joins TRBV7-2 to TRBJ2-7; 10 bases match TRBD1. CDR1 SGHTA and CDR2 FQGNSA come from the germline V gene. The CDR3 is 15 residues long. The V gene end was trimmed by 5 bases and the J gene end by 3 bases; junction bases not matched to a gene: 7.

The rearrangement joins TRBV9 to TRBJ1-1; D unresolved. The CDR3 is 14 amino acids. Germline V gives CDR1 SGDLS, CDR2 YYNGEE. Between the trimmed V and J ends, which lost 4 bases and 5 bases, there was a span of 15 bases. CDR3 sequence (DNA): TGTGCCAGCAGCCCCGAGGTAGGGAGGACTGAAGCTTTCTTT. Translation: CASSPEVGRTEAFF.

This clone was seen just once. The J gene is TRBJ2-5, the V gene TRBV4-2; D is undetermined. V was clipped by 0 bases and J by 1 base, with 12 bases between them. Germline CDR1 LGHNA, CDR2 YNFKEQ. The CDR3 consists of 16 residues. The CDR3 region is CASSQDPPAGQETQYF. The CDR3 region has the DNA TGTGCCAGCAGCCAAGATCCCCCGGCAGGCCAAGAGACCCAGTACTTC.

The V gene is TRBV2, the J gene TRBJ2-1, with 14 positions matching TRBD2. CDR1 SNHLY and CDR2 FYNNEI come from the germline V gene. The CDR3 extends over 16 amino acids. J was trimmed by 9 bases and V by 8 bases; bases with no gene match: 12. CDR3 region: CASQATTSGGAIEQFF. DNA of the CDR3: TGTGCCAGCCAGGCCACGACTAGCGGGGGGGCCATTGAGCAGTTCTTC.

V is TRBV5-1 and J is TRBJ2-3, with 7 bases fitting TRBD2. The CDR3 loop spans 14 amino acids. CDR1 SGHRS and CDR2 YFSETQ come from the germline V gene. V was pared by 2 bases and J by 6 bases, with 6 bases of the junction left unmatched. The CDR3 loop reads CASSLRAGRDTQYF. The CDR3 DNA sequence: TGCGCCAGCAGCTTAAGAGCGGGGCGGGATACGCAGTATTTT.

The genes are TRBV2 and TRBJ1-2, with D hard to call. V was trimmed by 4 bases and J by 3 bases, leaving 9 bases between them. Per germline, CDR1 SNHLY and CDR2 FYNNEI. The CDR3 consists of 13 residues. The CDR3 reads CASSVARYYGYTF. CDR3 in DNA: TGTGCCAGCAGTGTTGCCAGGTACTATGGCTACACCTTC.

The chain is built from TRBV11-2 and TRBJ1-2, with TRBD1 as a possible D gene (5 bases). CDR1 is SGHAT, CDR2 FQNNGV, per germline. The germline V and J ends were trimmed by 2 bases and 6 bases, with 19 bases remaining between them. This CDR3 has 16 residues. In nucleotides, the CDR3 is TGTGCCAGCAGCTTACGCGTACGGCGGGGGGAGGATGGCTACACCTTC. As protein: CASSLRVRRGEDGYTF. The complete variable domain, with remaining parts taken from reference TRBV11-2 and TRBJ1-2, reads EAGVAQSPRYKIIEKRQSVAFWCNPISGHATLYWYQQILGQGPKLLIQFQNNGVVDDSQLPKDRFSAERLKGVDSTLKIQPAKLEDSAVYLCASSLRVRRGEDGYTFGSGTRLTVV.

Note on this clone: One end of the junction varies from germline; a read error may be responsible. The chain recombines TRBV24-1 with TRBJ2-3; 8 bases are shared with TRBD1. This CDR3 contains 14 residues. Germline loops: CDR1 KGHDR, CDR2 SFDVKD. CDR3 nucleotides: TGTGCCACCAGTGATTTTTTTGAAGGGACAGGCCAATTTTTT. Translated: CATSDFFEGTGQFF.

The genes are TRBV7-2 and TRBJ2-7, with D maybe TRBD1 (5 bases). The germline V gene has CDR1 SGHTA and CDR2 FQGNSA. V was pared by 2 bases and J by 5 bases, with 10 bases between. This CDR3 region has 13 residues. The CDR3 region is CASSLQGSHEQYF. DNA for the CDR3: TGTGCCAGCAGCTTACAGGGTTCCCACGAGCAGTACTTC.

The rearrangement uses TRBV27 and TRBJ2-7, with TRBD2 as a possible D gene (7 bases). CDR1 is MNHEY, CDR2 SMNVEV, per germline (reference sequence). With 3 bases removed from V and 4 bases from J, the gap between germline ends came to 22 bases. This CDR3 has 17 residues. In DNA form, the CDR3 reads TGTGCCAGCAGTTTTATCCCAATTGGGGGGGCGGGGTACGAGCAGTACTTC. Translation: CASSFIPIGGAGYEQYF.

This chain links TRBV6-2 or TRBV6-3 with TRBJ2-7, with D maybe TRBD2 (5 bases). The germline V gene has CDR1 MNHEY and CDR2 SVGEGT. V was pared by 3 bases and J by 4 bases, with 19 bases between. This CDR3 region has 16 residues. The CDR3 loop is CASSYVEGPRGYEQYF. For the CDR3, the DNA is TGTGCCAGCAGTTATGTCGAGGGCCCTCGAGGGTACGAGCAGTACTTC.

In DNA form, the CDR3 reads TGTGCCAGCTCCTCACCACGGGACAGCTACGAGCAGTACTTC. It translates to CASSSPRDSYEQYF. The V gene is TRBV18, the J gene TRBJ2-7, with 7 positions matching TRBD1. After removal of 6 bases from V and 3 bases from J, the junction contained 8 bases not matched to a gene. CDR1 and CDR2 (germline): KGHSH, LQKENI. The CDR3 runs 14 residues.

The chain couples TRBV27 to TRBJ1-2; TRBD1 agrees at 8 bases. CDR1 and CDR2 (germline): MNHEY, SMNVEV (reference sequence). V gave up 7 bases and J gave up 8 bases; unmatched junction bases: 12. The CDR3 consists of 14 residues. The CDR3 protein is CASKLGQGPYGYTF. CDR3 DNA sequence: TGTGCCAGCAAACTTGGACAGGGTCCTTACGGCTACACCTTC.

This chain joins TRBV18 and TRBJ1-5; D remains ambiguous. The V gene lost 5 bases and the J gene lost 0 bases, with 5 bases spanning the gap. The CDR3 contains 13 residues. Germline CDR1 and CDR2: KGHSH and LQKENI. The CDR3 region is CASSGGSNQPQHF. The CDR3 nucleotides are TGTGCCAGCTCAGGCGGTAGCAATCAGCCCCAGCATTTT.